Described below is a single T cell receptor beta chain sequence and its context. TCRdb's copy holds only in-frame clones and misses some; the assay was immunoSEQ multiplex PCR. Of a few hundred thousand clones in the sample, roughly four fifths were seen once. The data were taken from a study of blood T cell repertoires in COVID-19. Cohort assignment relied on participant-reported clinical history. V lost 3 bases, J lost 2 bases, and 6 bases stayed unmatched. Germline values: CDR1 SNHLY, CDR2 FYNNEI. This CDR3 is built from 15 residues. The receptor was derived from a woman in her forties or fifties who had recovered from COVID-19. The chain combines TRBV2 with TRBJ1-1; 7 bases agree with TRBD1. Specimen: PBMCs or T cells enriched from blood (not recorded which). The chain's CDR3 is CASSDPRDSNTEAFF. The CDR3 nucleotides are TGTGCCAGCAGTGATCCCCGGGACAGCAACACTGAAGCTTTCTTT. The variable domain in full, with the rest retrieved from reference TRBV2 and TRBJ1-1, is EPEVTQTPSHQVTQMGQEVILRCVPISNHLYFYWYRQILGQKVEFLVSFYNNEISEKSEIFDDQFSVERPDGSNFTLKIRSTKLEDSAMYFCASSDPRDSNTEAFFGQGTRLTVV.